Listed here are 9 T cell receptor beta chains from one sample, sequenced in a study of human T cells and chemical hapten exposure. Time point noted: pre-sensitization, week 0. Sample treatment: therapeutic diphenylcyclopropenone sensitization with weekly scalp DPC. TCRdb recomputed calls from the RACE reads with MiXCR, one row per CDR3 protein. The sample carries 65,000 to 90,000 distinct CDR3 sequences, about 15% recorded once. The sequenced sample was whole blood, obtained in connection with sensitization to the hapten diphenylcyclopropenone (DPC). All receptors come from a woman aged 50 to 65 with alopecia areata. Some clones in this sample may be carry-over from other donors' samples.

The genes are TRBV3-1 and TRBJ1-1; D not certain. This CDR3 is built from 13 residues. CDR1 is LGHDT and CDR2 is YNNKEL in the germline V gene (reference sequence). Between the trimmed V and J ends, which lost 2 bases and 5 bases, there was a span of 9 bases. The CDR3 here is CASSQSRRTEAFF. The CDR3 DNA reads TGTGCCAGCAGCCAATCTCGAAGGACTGAAGCTTTCTTT.

In this sample, this clonotype turned up a few times. The chain employs TRBV7-6 and TRBJ2-7; 9 bases match TRBD1. Trimming at V came to 4 bases and at J to 3 bases, leaving 7 bases not matched to a gene. Germline V gene data show CDR1 as SGHVS and CDR2 as FNYEAQ. This CDR3 has 15 amino acids. CDR3 region: CASSSDRGSVYEQYF. CDR3 nucleotide sequence: TGTGCCAGCAGCTCCGACAGGGGGAGTGTCTACGAGCAGTACTTC.

V is TRBV24-1 and J is TRBJ2-3; a weak D match, TRBD2 (6 bases). The CDR3 sequence is 14 residues long. Looked up from germline, CDR1 is KGHDR and CDR2 is SFDVKD. V was clipped by 9 bases and J by 1 base, with 13 bases between them. In nucleotides, the CDR3 is TGTGCCACCGTGGAGGGAGAGGGCACAGATACGCAGTATTTT. Translated: CATVEGEGTDTQYF.

V gene TRBV5-1 combines with J gene TRBJ2-2; weak D call: TRBD1 (5 bases). The CDR3 has 20 amino acids. V lost 3 bases and J 5 bases, leaving 29 bases between the germline ends. From germline, CDR1 is SGHRS and CDR2 YFSETQ. The CDR3 here is CASSSEGAPVSPTRTGELFF. CDR3 in DNA: TGCGCCAGCAGCTCTGAAGGGGCCCCGGTCTCCCCGACCCGGACCGGGGAGCTGTTTTTT.

This clonotype has a handful of counts. This chain uses TRBV29-1 with TRBJ1-1, with 10 bases aligning to TRBD1. Germline loops: CDR1 SQVTM, CDR2 ANQGSEA. V shed 7 bases, J shed 5 bases, and the junction held 7 bases outside the gene matches. CDR3 length: 13 amino acids. This CDR3 is CSGRQGAGTEAFF. CDR3 sequence (DNA): TGCAGCGGTCGACAGGGGGCAGGGACTGAAGCTTTCTTT.

This clonotype was seen a handful of times. The chain couples TRBV4-3 to TRBJ2-1; TRBD2 matches at 8 bases. V shed 2 bases and J 5 bases; nucleotides not matched to a gene: 8. The CDR3 consists of 16 residues. The germline gives CDR1 LGHNA, CDR2 YSLEER. The CDR3 region has the DNA TGCGCCAGCAGCCAAAGTACTAGCGGAGGGAACAATGAGCAGTTCTTC. This encodes CASSQSTSGGNNEQFF.

This clonotype was counted a few times. The chain combines TRBV29-1 with TRBJ2-3; 8 bases line up with TRBD2. CDR3 length: 14 residues. With V trimmed by 6 bases and J by 2 bases, 7 bases remained unmatched. Germline values: CDR1 SQVTM, CDR2 ANQGSEA. CDR3 amino acids: CSVTAGANTDTQYF. The CDR3, as DNA: TGCAGCGTAACAGCGGGAGCCAACACAGATACGCAGTATTTT.

This chain connects TRBV20-1 to TRBJ2-1; tentative D call: TRBD2 (6 bases). Trimming removed 3 bases from V and 4 bases from J, with 22 bases in between. CDR1 and CDR2 from the germline V gene are DFQATT and SNEGSKA (reference sequence). The CDR3 contains 17 residues. CDR3 nucleotide sequence: TGCAGTGCTAGGTTCCTCGGATTCGCGGGACCATACAATGAGCAGTTCTTC. It yields the protein CSARFLGFAGPYNEQFF.

This clonotype has a handful of counts. For the CDR3, the DNA is TGCAGTGCTACTAGCACCAGCACAGATACGCAGTATTTT. The encoded protein is CSATSTSTDTQYF. The V gene is TRBV20-1, the J gene TRBJ2-3, with D perhaps matching TRBD2 (5 bases). Germline V lookup: CDR1 DFQATT, CDR2 SNEGSKA (reference sequence). The V end was cut by 4 bases, the J end by 0 bases, with 8 bases between. The CDR3 runs to 13 residues.